Below, one TCR beta chain is given with its context. Its specificity is not known. Trimming cost V 4 bases and J 2 bases, with 12 bases left between them. This CDR3 comprises 14 residues. The V gene's germline CDR1 is KGHSH and CDR2 LQKENI. TCRdb fed the 5' RACE reads into MiXCR, producing one record per CDR3 protein. The sample lists around 150,000 distinct CDR3 sequences; approximately 10% were seen once. This entry is derived from a study of T-cell memory formation after mild COVID-19. Study background: Across donors, TCR clusters were largely donor specific.

The study, taken as a whole, reports: CD4/CD8 balance held among clones contracting day 15 to 85, and later expanders leaned CD4+. The main location of contracting CD4+ clones was CM and EM, and that of contracting CD8+ clones was EMRA.

Specimen: PBMCs or a T cell subset sorted from them (not recorded which). The gene calls are TRBV18 and TRBJ2-7; D is possibly TRBD1 (5 bases). The clonotype was recovered from a man aged 18 to 35 who had mild COVID-19 (a few samples of this study predate the infection). Cell type and time point are not known. DNA of the CDR3: TGTGCCAGCTCACGATCCAGGGCCCCCTACGAGCAGTACTTC. Amino acid sequence: CASSRSRAPYEQYF.